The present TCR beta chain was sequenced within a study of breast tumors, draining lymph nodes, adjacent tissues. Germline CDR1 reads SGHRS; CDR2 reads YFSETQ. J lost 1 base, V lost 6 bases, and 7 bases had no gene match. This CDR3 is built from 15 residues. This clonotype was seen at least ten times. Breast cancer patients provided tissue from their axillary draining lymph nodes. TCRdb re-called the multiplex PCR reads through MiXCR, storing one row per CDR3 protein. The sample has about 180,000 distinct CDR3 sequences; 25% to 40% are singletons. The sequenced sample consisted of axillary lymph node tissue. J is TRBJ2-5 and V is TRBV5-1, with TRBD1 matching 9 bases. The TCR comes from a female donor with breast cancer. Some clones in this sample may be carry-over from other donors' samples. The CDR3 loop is CASTPTGGLQETQYF. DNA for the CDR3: TGCGCCAGCACCCCTACAGGGGGCCTCCAAGAGACCCAGTACTTC.